This TCR beta chain was profiled in a study of blood T cell repertoires in COVID-19. Study-level background: Specimens from acute and convalescent COVID-19 originated in the United States, Italy and Spain. PBMCs, B-cell-depleted T cells, or T cells were the source of the cDNA or gDNA that made up the material.

Original processing notes: Amplification with reference gene primers provided the estimates of nucleated cell counts. Clones were read by immunoSEQ multiplex PCR, and TCRdb kept only the in-frame ones, dropping some. V, J and clone size reflect that table, while D and trimming were determined from the DNA. The sample has more than 200,000 clones; almost 90% are singletons. Germline CDR1 and CDR2: SGHTA and FQGNSA. With 2 bases removed from V and 4 bases from J, the gap between germline ends came to 17 bases. The CDR3 consists of 16 residues. This clone was detected only a few times. The sequencing sample was made of peripheral blood. The chain is built from TRBV7-2 and TRBJ1-1; perhaps TRBD1 as D (6 bases). The TCR comes from a woman aged 55-70 years with acute or convalescent COVID-19. DNA of the CDR3: TGTGCCAGCAGCTTACAGGGGCCCCAAGGGAGCACTGAAGCTTTCTTT. As protein: CASSLQGPQGSTEAFF.